The clone carrying this T cell receptor (beta chain) appeared once. This record belongs to a study of blood T cell repertoires in COVID-19. Study information: COVID-19 samples collected from the United States, Italy and Spain covered acute and convalescent phases. From T cells, B-cell-depleted T cells, or PBMCs came the material, which was cDNA or gDNA.

Assay used: immunoSEQ multiplex PCR; TCRdb lists only in-frame clones, some missing. The data contain tens of thousands of clones, around 80% of them singletons. Material for sequencing was peripheral blood. The receptor was isolated from a human donor in a cohort sampled during active COVID-19.

CDR3 in DNA: TGTGCCAGCAGTTTTCTCATGACAGGACGGAATGAGCAGTTCTTC. Protein: CASSFLMTGRNEQFF. The genes are TRBV27 and TRBJ2-1; TRBD1 is a possible D gene (6 bases). Germline V lookup: CDR1 MNHEY, CDR2 SMNVEV (reference sequence). V shed 3 bases and J shed 7 bases, with 16 bases lying between them. The CDR3 covers 15 residues.